The next 32 T cell receptor beta chains were all read from a single sample in a study of cytomegalovirus exposure and HLA in healthy donors. PCR employed 60 Vbeta and 13 Jbeta primers. Sequencing was performed with immunoSEQ multiplex PCR; in TCRdb, only in-frame clones are kept and a portion is missing. The sample holds 210,000 or so clones, roughly 84% seen once. Sequencing input: PBMCs. These receptors originate from a boy younger than 10 in good health and CMV-seronegative.

The chain employs TRBV4-1 and TRBJ2-5; 9 nucleotides line up with TRBD1. CDR3 length: 16 residues. The J segment lost 5 bases and the V segment lost 4 bases, leaving 11 bases of the junction unmatched. CDR1 and CDR2 (germline): MGHRA, YSYEKL. The CDR3 DNA sequence: TGCGCCAGCAGCCGAGGGGACAGGGTGGAATGGGAGACCCAGTACTTC. It is translated as CASSRGDRVEWETQYF.

This chain uses TRBV5-1 with TRBJ2-3; no clear D gene. V lost 4 bases to trimming and J lost 6 bases, with 18 bases between them. The CDR3 contains 15 residues. The germline V gene has CDR1 SGHRS and CDR2 YFSETQ. The CDR3 DNA follows: TGCGCCAGCAGCCCCTTAAGCCCCGAGGTTGATACGCAGTATTTT. This gives the protein CASSPLSPEVDTQYF. Variable domain in full (rest from reference TRBV5-1 and TRBJ2-3): KAGVTQTPRYLIKTRGQQVTLSCSPISGHRSVSWYQQTPGQGLQFLFEYFSETQRNKGNFPGRFSGRQFSNSRSEMNVSTLELGDSALYLCASSPLSPEVDTQYFGPGTRLTVL.

V gene TRBV19 combines with J gene TRBJ2-5; D possibly corresponds to TRBD2 (6 bases). This CDR3 has 15 residues. CDR1 is LNHDA and CDR2 is SQIVND in the germline V gene (reference sequence). The V end was cut by 4 bases, the J end by 1 base, with 13 bases between. The CDR3 is CASSTSGRGQETQYF. CDR3 nucleotide sequence: TGTGCCAGTAGTACCTCCGGGCGGGGCCAAGAGACCCAGTACTTC.

On this clone itself: The junction and the germline gene differ at one end; a read error may be behind it. The chain is built from TRBV7-7 and TRBJ1-2; D may be TRBD1 (5 bases). This CDR3 comprises 14 residues. Germline V gene lookup returns CDR1 SSHAT and CDR2 FNYEAQ (reference sequence). This CDR3 is CASSFIREIIVYTF. Written as DNA, the CDR3 is TGTGCTAGCAGCTTCATCAGGGAAATAATTGTCTACACCTTC.

There are a few counts of this clone. This chain uses TRBV5-1 with TRBJ2-1; TRBD2 aligns across 9 bases. The V segment lost 0 bases and the J segment 2 bases; nucleotides outside the gene matches: 3. Germline V gene data show CDR1 as SGHRS and CDR2 as YFSETQ. This CDR3 spans 16 amino acids. CDR3 nucleotides: TGCGCCAGCAGCTTGGAAGGGACTAGCCCCTACAATGAGCAGTTCTTC. Translation: CASSLEGTSPYNEQFF.

J is TRBJ1-4 and V is TRBV7-9, with D perhaps TRBD1 (6 bases). V was pared by 2 bases and J by 5 bases, with 12 bases between. Germline V gene sequence: CDR1 SEHNR, CDR2 FQNEAQ (reference sequence). The CDR3 totals 15 residues. The CDR3 protein is CASSLIGGGNEKLFF. The DNA of the CDR3 is TGTGCCAGCAGCTTAATAGGGGGTGGAAATGAAAAACTGTTTTTT.

The chain carries TRBV30 and TRBJ2-1, with D uncertain. Trimming cost V 4 bases and J 10 bases, with 17 bases left between them. Per germline, CDR1 GTSNPN and CDR2 SVGIG (reference sequence). CDR3 size: 13 residues. CDR3 sequence (DNA): TGTGCCTGGACCTCCCTCTTTATAGAGGAGCAGTTCTTC. This sequence encodes CAWTSLFIEEQFF.

The chain carries TRBV10-3 and TRBJ1-2, with D unclear. Germline lookup yields CDR1 ENHRY and CDR2 SYGVKD. The CDR3 covers 14 residues. V lost 7 bases and J 4 bases, leaving 16 bases between the germline ends. CDR3 region: CAITVEAAGYGYTF. The CDR3 DNA is TGTGCCATCACGGTGGAGGCAGCAGGCTATGGCTACACCTTC.

The rearrangement links TRBV5-1 to TRBJ1-2, with D perhaps TRBD1 (5 bases). The germline CDR1 and CDR2 sequences are SGHRS and YFSETQ. V dropped 0 bases and J dropped 0 bases, with 6 bases sitting between them. The CDR3 is made up of 14 amino acids. The CDR3 DNA reads as TGCGCCAGCAGCTTGGACAGGCCTAACTATGGCTACACCTTC. This translates into CASSLDRPNYGYTF.

This clone was detected only a few times. The rearrangement links TRBV5-6 to TRBJ1-5; no clear D. Germline-derived CDR1 and CDR2 are SGHDT and YYEEEE. The CDR3 has 13 amino acids. The ends were cut back, 3 bases at V and 3 bases at J, with 7 bases in the middle. The CDR3 DNA reads as TGTGCCAGCAGCTCCCACAACAATCAGCCCCAGCATTTT. It translates to CASSSHNNQPQHF.

The gene calls are TRBV5-1 and TRBJ1-2; 9 bases line up with TRBD1. CDR3 length: 15 residues. V trimming: 3 bases; J trimming: 5 bases; junction bases outside the gene matches: 8. CDR1 is SGHRS and CDR2 is YFSETQ in the germline V gene. CDR3 amino acids: CASSSDRGLLYGYTF. As DNA, the CDR3 is TGCGCCAGCAGCTCGGACAGGGGATTGCTATATGGCTACACCTTC.

The chain has TRBV5-1 and TRBJ2-1; 7 bases are shared with TRBD1. The CDR3 has 15 amino acids. The J segment lost 9 bases and the V segment lost 2 bases, leaving 11 bases of the junction unmatched. CDR1 and CDR2 (germline): SGHRS, YFSETQ. In DNA, the CDR3 is TGCGCCAGCAGCTTAGGTACAGGGGCCCGGGGTGAGCAGTTCTTC. Translating gives CASSLGTGARGEQFF.

The rearrangement links TRBV5-1 to TRBJ2-7, with TRBD2 matching 14 bases. This CDR3 is built from 15 residues. Germline V gene sequence: CDR1 SGHRS, CDR2 YFSETQ. The V and J ends lost 4 bases and 3 bases, in that order; junction bases with no gene match: 3. The CDR3 nucleotides read TGCGCCAGCAGCCGAGGGACTAGCGGGGGCTACGAGCAGTACTTC. It codes for CASSRGTSGGYEQYF.

Only a few counts were recorded for this clone. This rearrangement joins TRBV30 to TRBJ1-6, with 7 bases identical to TRBD1. The CDR3 contains 13 residues. V trimming: 7 bases; J trimming: 8 bases; junction bases outside the gene matches: 8. Germline CDR1 GTSNPN, CDR2 SVGIG (reference sequence). For the CDR3, the DNA is TGTGCCTTCTCCGGGACAGATGATTCACCCCTCCACTTT. It codes for CAFSGTDDSPLHF.

The chain recombines TRBV13 with TRBJ2-1; 9 bases line up with TRBD2. V was clipped by 5 bases and J by 8 bases; unmatched bases: 13. CDR1 is PRHDT, CDR2 FYEKMQ, per germline (reference sequence). The length of the CDR3 is 16 residues. The CDR3 region has the DNA TGTGCCAGCAGCCCAAATAGCGGGGGTGAATTTGATGAGCAGTTCTTC. Translation gives CASSPNSGGEFDEQFF.

The genes are TRBV6-1 and TRBJ2-5; TRBD2 aligns across 7 bases. The J call may be mistaken, given a closer DNA end match to TRBJ2-7. The CDR3 is 17 amino acids. CDR1 is MNHNS and CDR2 is SASEGT in the germline V gene. The CDR3 protein is CASREPIFGGSSYEQYF. CDR3 bases: TGTGCCAGCAGAGAACCTATTTTCGGCGGGAGTTCCTACGAGCAGTACTTC.

The rearrangement uses TRBV6-6 and TRBJ1-1; perhaps TRBD1 as D (5 bases). The CDR3 totals 12 residues. With 6 bases removed from V and 10 bases from J, the gap between germline ends came to 15 bases. CDR1 is MNHNY and CDR2 is SVGAGI in the germline V gene (reference sequence). CDR3 DNA sequence: TGTGCCAGCAGCCTACGACAGTGTGGAGCTTTCTTT. Residues: CASSLRQCGAFF.

V and J are TRBV21-1 and TRBJ2-7; TRBD2 is the table's D call and was not checked against the DNA. TRBV21-1 is reported as a pseudogene. This CDR3 is built from 18 residues. CDR3 loop: CASSIPRPPCGSRYEQYF. CDR3 nucleotide sequence: TGTGCCAGCAGCATCCCCCGGCCCCCGTGCGGGAGCAGGTACGAGCAGTACTTC.

The V gene is TRBV6-5, the J gene TRBJ1-3, with 8 bases that match TRBD1. Germline V CDR1 and CDR2: MNHEY, SVGAGI. Trimming cost V 7 bases and J 3 bases; bases outside gene matches: 8. This CDR3 is built from 15 residues. The CDR3 here is CASIPDRVDGNTIYF. The CDR3 nucleotides read TGTGCCAGCATCCCGGACAGGGTGGATGGAAACACCATATATTTT.

The V gene is TRBV5-1, the J gene TRBJ1-1, with a possible D match to TRBD1 (6 bases). This CDR3 has 15 residues. Germline CDR1 and CDR2: SGHRS and YFSETQ. V was shortened by 1 base and J by 3 bases, with 13 bases between the two germline ends. The CDR3 DNA reads as TGCGCCAGCAGCTTGTATGGGGGGGCGGACACTGAAGCTTTCTTT. Translating it yields CASSLYGGADTEAFF.

The chain links TRBV19 to TRBJ2-2; no reliable D call. Per germline, CDR1 LNHDA and CDR2 SQIVND (reference sequence). Deletions cut 10 bases from V and 6 bases from J, with 12 bases between. The CDR3 covers 12 residues. Here the CDR3 reads CATPSSPGELFF. CDR3 bases: TGTGCCACCCCCTCGTCCCCCGGGGAGCTGTTTTTT.

V gene TRBV2 combines with J gene TRBJ2-2; D call uncertain. Germline V CDR1 and CDR2: SNHLY, FYNNEI. The CDR3 consists of 14 residues. V was clipped by 10 bases and J by 7 bases, with 19 bases between them. The CDR3 DNA reads TGTGCCATCCTGGTATGGGCCGCCAACGGGGAGCTGTTTTTT. The encoded protein is CAILVWAANGELFF. Using reference TRBV2 and TRBJ2-2 for the parts outside the CDR3, the full variable domain is EPEVTQTPSHQVTQMGQEVILRCVPISNHLYFYWYRQILGQKVEFLVSFYNNEISEKSEIFDDQFSVERPDGSNFTLKIRSTKLEDSAMYFCAILVWAANGELFFGEGSRLTVL.

The CDR3 loop is CASSDQPGTGANYGYTF. CDR3 coding DNA: TGTGCCAGCAGTGACCAGCCCGGGACAGGAGCTAACTATGGCTACACCTTC. This sequence joins TRBV6-1 and TRBJ1-2, with 8 nucleotides matching TRBD1. Germline V gene data show CDR1 as MNHNS and CDR2 as SASEGT. The CDR3 is made up of 17 amino acids. The junction had 9 bases not matched to a gene; V was cut back by 3 bases and J by 0 bases.

This clone showed up just a few times. The CDR3 is CASSEGAREYYGYTF. CDR3 sequence (DNA): TGTGCCAGCAGCGAGGGGGCGAGGGAATACTATGGCTACACCTTC. The chain carries TRBV5-5 and TRBJ1-2; TRBD1 matches at 7 bases. The CDR3 has 15 residues. CDR1 and CDR2 from the germline V gene are SGHKS and YYEKEE (reference sequence). The trim removed 4 bases at V and 3 bases at J, leaving 9 bases unmatched.

The chain joins TRBV29-1 to TRBJ2-7; D unresolved. This CDR3 has 13 amino acids. Trimming left V 6 bases short and J 1 base short, with 13 bases between. Germline values: CDR1 SQVTM, CDR2 ANQGSEA. The CDR3 here is CSVTWAGSYEQYF. The DNA for the CDR3 is TGCAGCGTAACCTGGGCAGGATCCTACGAGCAGTACTTC.

This clone showed up just a few times. The chain links TRBV6-1 to TRBJ2-7; weak D call: TRBD2 (5 bases). Looked up from germline, CDR1 is MNHNS and CDR2 is SASEGT. This CDR3 has 14 amino acids. The V gene lost 3 bases and the J gene lost 4 bases, with 13 bases spanning the gap. The CDR3 DNA reads as TGTGCCAGCAGTGAGGACTCTAGCCCGTACGAGCAGTACTTC. Residues: CASSEDSSPYEQYF.

J is TRBJ2-3 and V is TRBV10-2; 7 bases agree with TRBD2. After removal of 2 bases from V and 6 bases from J, the junction contained 5 bases not matched to a gene. Germline values: CDR1 WSHSY, CDR2 SAAADI. The CDR3 length is 14 residues. The CDR3 DNA follows: TGCGCCAGCAGTGAGATGGCGGGAGAGGATACGCAGTATTTT. Its protein product is CASSEMAGEDTQYF.

CDR3 sequence reads: CASRDSGTTFF. CDR3 in DNA: TGTGCCAGCAGGGACTCCGGGACAACTTTCTTT. This chain uses TRBV9 with TRBJ1-1, with D tentatively TRBD1 (6 bases). Germline V CDR1 and CDR2: SGDLS, YYNGEE. The CDR3 consists of 11 residues. V lost 5 bases, J lost 12 bases, and 14 bases lay in between.

The chain is built from TRBV5-5 and TRBJ1-5, with TRBD1 matching 9 bases. J was trimmed by 3 bases and V by 4 bases; bases with no gene match: 5. The germline V gene encodes CDR1 SGHKS and CDR2 YYEKEE (reference sequence). This CDR3 comprises 15 residues. DNA of the CDR3: TGTGCCAGCAGCCCCGGGACAGGGAACAATCAGCCCCAGCATTTT. It is translated as CASSPGTGNNQPQHF. The full variable domain, in which reference TRBV5-5 and TRBJ1-5 provide the parts outside the CDR3, is DAGVTQSPTHLIKTRGQQVTLRCSPISGHKSVSWYQQVLGQGPQFIFQYYEKEERGRGNFPDRFSARQFPNYSSELNVNALLLGDSALYLCASSPGTGNNQPQHFGDGTRLSIL.

The genes are TRBV15 and TRBJ2-5; 8 nucleotides agree with TRBD2. The CDR3 runs to 13 residues. Unmatched junction bases numbered 9, after V lost 10 bases and J lost 5 bases. Germline CDR1 and CDR2: LNHNV and YYDKDF (reference sequence). The CDR3 DNA follows: TGTGCCATTCGGGAGGGCCTGTGGGAGACCCAGTACTTC. Protein product: CAIREGLWETQYF.

This chain uses TRBV6-1 with TRBJ1-5, with D possibly being TRBD1 (5 bases). The CDR3 extends over 13 amino acids. CDR1 is MNHNS and CDR2 is SASEGT in the germline V gene. V was cut by 5 bases and J by 9 bases, with 14 bases left in between. The CDR3 sequence is CASSPDSQRPQHF. In nucleotides, the CDR3 is TGTGCCAGCAGTCCAGACAGTCAGCGGCCCCAGCATTTT.

This chain uses TRBV30 with TRBJ2-3; no reliable D call. The CDR3 extends over 14 amino acids. V dropped 1 base and J dropped 0 bases, with 8 bases sitting between them. In germline, CDR1 is GTSNPN, CDR2 SVGIG (reference sequence). Written as DNA, the CDR3 is TGTGCCTGGAGTGGCGTACCTAGCACAGATACGCAGTATTTT. Amino acids: CAWSGVPSTDTQYF. Filled out from reference TRBV30 and TRBJ2-3, the complete variable domain reads SQTIHQWPATLVQPVGSPLSLECTVEGTSNPNLYWYRQAAGRGLQLLFYSVGIGQISSEVPQNLSASRPQDRQFILSSKKLLLSDSGFYLCAWSGVPSTDTQYFGPGTRLTVL.